This T cell receptor (beta chain) is drawn from a study of T-cell reconstitution after alpha-beta-depleted transplantation in children. Unique molecular identifiers featured in how the TCRbeta library was prepared. MiXCR, run by TCRdb on the PCR reads, gives a single entry per CDR3 protein. The profile covers around 600,000 distinct CDR3 sequences, with roughly 15% appearing a single time and approximately 1% taken by the ten largest. This material consisted of PBMCs from the stem cell graft donor, taken from the stem cell graft. The sequence derives from a human donor who donated a stem cell graft to a child with acute myeloid leukemia.

The CDR3, as DNA: TGTGCCAGCAGTTACGGCGACAGCGAAAACACCATATATTTT. Its protein product is CASSYGDSENTIYF. The J gene is TRBJ1-3, the V gene TRBV6-5; D is possibly TRBD1 (5 bases). The CDR3 covers 14 residues. Germline-derived CDR1 and CDR2 are MNHEY and SVGAGI. V was trimmed by 2 bases and J by 6 bases, leaving 11 bases between them.